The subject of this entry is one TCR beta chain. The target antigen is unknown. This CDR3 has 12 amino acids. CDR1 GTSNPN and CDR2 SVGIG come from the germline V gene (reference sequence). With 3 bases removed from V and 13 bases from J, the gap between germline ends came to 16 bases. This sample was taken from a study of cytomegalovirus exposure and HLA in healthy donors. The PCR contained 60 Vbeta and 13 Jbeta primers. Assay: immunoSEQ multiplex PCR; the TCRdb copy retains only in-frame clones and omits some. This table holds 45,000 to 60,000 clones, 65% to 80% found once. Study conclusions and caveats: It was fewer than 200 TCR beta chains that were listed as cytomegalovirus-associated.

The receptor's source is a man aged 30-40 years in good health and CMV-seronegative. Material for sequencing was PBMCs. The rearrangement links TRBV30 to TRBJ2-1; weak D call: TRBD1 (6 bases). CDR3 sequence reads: CAWSGAGTYQFF. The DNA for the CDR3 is TGTGCCTGGAGCGGTGCCGGGACATACCAGTTCTTC.